The 18 T cell receptor beta chains presented below share a single source sample, sequenced in a study of T cell changes during pregnancy in multiple sclerosis. Measured with immunoSEQ multiplex PCR; TCRdb has only the in-frame clones, and not every one. The table records around 69,000 clones, under 95% of them present only once. The specimen comprised peripheral blood, sampled in the third trimester of pregnancy. These receptors originate from a female donor with multiple sclerosis, enrolled in a pregnancy study.

As DNA, the CDR3 is TGTGCCAGCAGCAGGGGGCCCTATGGCTACACCTTC. Its translation is CASSRGPYGYTF. This rearrangement joins TRBV7-2 to TRBJ1-2; 7 bases line up with TRBD1. Losses at the gene ends were 5 bases for V and 4 bases for J; bases not matched to a gene: 1. The length of the CDR3 is 12 residues. Germline-derived CDR1 and CDR2 are SGHTA and FQGNSA.

The chain combines TRBV5-1 with TRBJ1-4; 8 bases align to TRBD1. V was clipped by 4 bases and J by 5 bases; unmatched bases: 10. The CDR3 is made up of 16 amino acids. CDR1 SGHRS and CDR2 YFSETQ come from the germline V gene. CDR3 loop: CASSPGLGQENEKLFF. The CDR3 DNA follows: TGCGCCAGCAGCCCAGGGTTGGGACAGGAAAATGAAAAACTGTTTTTT. The complete variable domain, with remaining parts taken from reference TRBV5-1 and TRBJ1-4, reads KAGVTQTPRYLIKTRGQQVTLSCSPISGHRSVSWYQQTPGQGLQFLFEYFSETQRNKGNFPGRFSGRQFSNSRSEMNVSTLELGDSALYLCASSPGLGQENEKLFFGSGTQLSVL.

V usage is TRBV9 and J usage is TRBJ2-1; D ambiguous. Germline V gene lookup returns CDR1 SGDLS and CDR2 YYNGEE. V was trimmed by 3 bases and J by 9 bases, leaving 13 bases between them. The CDR3 has 13 residues. The CDR3 bases are TGTGCCAGCAGCGCTTCAATACGTAGTGAGCAGTTCTTC. Translated: CASSASIRSEQFF.

This sequence joins TRBV4-3 and TRBJ1-4; possible D gene TRBD1, 6 bases. Trimming stripped 4 bases from V and 6 bases from J, with 18 bases between. The CDR3 is 16 amino acids. Germline V gives CDR1 LGHNA, CDR2 YSLEER. The CDR3 loop is CASSPSHGGGYEKLFF. For the CDR3, the DNA is TGCGCCAGCAGCCCTAGCCATGGGGGCGGCTATGAAAAACTGTTTTTT.

This chain joins TRBV6-5 and TRBJ2-3; 10 bases agree with TRBD2. Germline CDR1 reads MNHEY; CDR2 reads SVGAGI. The CDR3 consists of 15 residues. V was pared by 7 bases and J by 6 bases, with 10 bases of the junction left unmatched. The CDR3 bases are TGTGCCAGCAAGTATATTAGCGGGGGGCGGGATACGCAGTATTTT. Protein sequence: CASKYISGGRDTQYF.

The chain employs TRBV2 and TRBJ1-4, with TRBD1 matching 8 bases. Germline V gene lookup returns CDR1 SNHLY and CDR2 FYNNEI. J lost 5 bases, V lost 5 bases, and 10 bases had no gene match. This CDR3 region has 16 residues. The CDR3, as DNA: TGTGCCAGCAGTCCCCTCGGTTGGGACAGGAATGAAAAACTGTTTTTT. It translates to CASSPLGWDRNEKLFF.

V gene TRBV4-1 combines with J gene TRBJ1-5, with D tentatively TRBD1 (5 bases). Per germline, CDR1 MGHRA and CDR2 YSYEKL. Trimming removed 3 bases at V and 5 bases at J, with 20 bases between. The CDR3 length is 17 residues. The CDR3 spells CASSQGGVRDLYQPQHF. The CDR3, as DNA: TGCGCCAGCAGCCAGGGGGGGGTTCGGGACCTCTATCAGCCCCAGCATTTT.

The chain employs TRBV29-1 and TRBJ2-1, with a weak D call TRBD1 (5 bases). Between the trimmed V and J ends, which lost 2 bases and 9 bases, there was a span of 8 bases. This CDR3 spans 11 amino acids. CDR1 and CDR2 (germline): SQVTM, ANQGSEA. This chain's CDR3 is CSVEWGGEQFF. For the CDR3, the DNA is TGCAGCGTTGAATGGGGCGGTGAGCAGTTCTTC.

This chain connects TRBV25-1 to TRBJ2-1; 8 bases map to TRBD2. Germline V CDR1 and CDR2: MGHDK, SYGVNS. Germline trimming cut 5 bases from V and 7 bases from J; bases unmatched to any gene: 10. This CDR3 has 15 amino acids. The CDR3 spells CASSPPGGAGNEQFF. DNA of the CDR3: TGTGCCAGCAGTCCCCCCGGGGGGGCCGGAAATGAGCAGTTCTTC.

The chain uses TRBV5-4 and TRBJ2-3; TRBD1 agrees at 8 bases. The junction had 10 bases not matched to a gene; V was cut back by 4 bases and J by 3 bases. The germline V gene encodes CDR1 SGHNT and CDR2 YYREEE (reference sequence). The CDR3 covers 16 residues. The CDR3 DNA sequence: TGTGCCAGCAGCCCGCAGCGGACAGGGCAAACAGATACGCAGTATTTT. Its translation is CASSPQRTGQTDTQYF.

The V call is TRBV4-1, the J call TRBJ2-7, with D tentatively TRBD1 (6 bases). Germline lookup yields CDR1 MGHRA and CDR2 YSYEKL. Trimming shortened V by 1 base and J by 5 bases, and 18 bases separated the two germline ends. This CDR3 is built from 16 residues. CDR3 amino acids: CASSQVGARDPHEQYF. The CDR3 coding sequence is TGCGCCAGCAGCCAAGTGGGGGCGCGCGATCCCCACGAGCAGTACTTC.

This sequence joins TRBV5-1 and TRBJ2-5; 9 bases match TRBD2. Unmatched junction bases numbered 9, after V lost 4 bases and J lost 5 bases. This CDR3 has 15 residues. Germline values: CDR1 SGHRS, CDR2 YFSETQ. CDR3 sequence: CASSPWGSGGETQYF. In DNA form, the CDR3 reads TGCGCCAGCAGCCCGTGGGGTAGCGGGGGCGAGACCCAGTACTTC.

Worth noting for this clone: An end of the junction does not agree with germline; a read error may underlie this. This chain joins TRBV7-2 and TRBJ2-1; the match to TRBD2 covers 12 bases. CDR1 and CDR2 from the germline V gene are SGHTA and FQGNSA. CDR3 length: 14 amino acids. CDR3 nucleotide sequence: TGTGCCAGCAGCCTAGCGGGGGGGCCGCTTGAGCAGTTCTTC. Amino acids: CASSLAGGPLEQFF.

The chain is built from TRBV29-1 and TRBJ1-1, with 9 positions matching TRBD1. Per germline, CDR1 SQVTM and CDR2 ANQGSEA. There are 14 residues in the CDR3. The V gene end was trimmed by 6 bases and the J gene end by 3 bases; junction bases not matched to a gene: 8. In DNA form, the CDR3 reads TGCAGCGTATCACAGGGGGCGCGACACACTGAAGCTTTCTTT. This codes for CSVSQGARHTEAFF. The variable domain in full, completed from reference TRBV29-1 and TRBJ1-1, reads SAVISQKPSRDICQRGTSLTIQCQVDSQVTMMFWYRQQPGQSLTLIATANQGSEATYESGFVIDKFPISRPNLTFSTLTVSNMSPEDSSIYLCSVSQGARHTEAFFGQGTRLTVV.

The rearrangement uses TRBV19 and TRBJ1-5, with D perhaps TRBD1 (5 bases). The germline V gene encodes CDR1 LNHDA and CDR2 SQIVND (reference sequence). Deletions cut 5 bases from V and 6 bases from J, with 14 bases between. The CDR3 is 14 amino acids. CDR3 DNA: TGTGCCAGTAGTTCAAACCGGGGGGGTCAGCCCCAGCATTTT. Residues: CASSSNRGGQPQHF.

This clone was picked up one time. This chain links TRBV2 with TRBJ2-5, with 8 bases matching TRBD2. The germline V gene has CDR1 SNHLY and CDR2 FYNNEI. The CDR3 is made up of 17 amino acids. Germline trimming cut 2 bases from V and 4 bases from J; bases unmatched to any gene: 12. This chain's CDR3 is CASSESPSSGGGETQYF. CDR3 in DNA: TGTGCCAGCAGTGAATCCCCCTCTTCGGGGGGGGGAGAGACCCAGTACTTC.

The V gene is TRBV4-1, the J gene TRBJ1-1; no clear D. This CDR3 is 17 amino acids long. Trimming removed 0 bases at V and 1 base at J, with 15 bases between. Germline V gene data show CDR1 as MGHRA and CDR2 as YSYEKL. CDR3 DNA sequence: TGCGCCAGCAGCCAAGATCGCATACTGTCAGGGAACACTGAAGCTTTCTTT. Its protein is CASSQDRILSGNTEAFF.

The gene calls are TRBV1 and TRBJ1-1; the table gives TRBD1 as D, unverified against the DNA. TRBV1 has pseudogene status. The CDR3 covers 14 residues. The CDR3 DNA reads TGCACCAGCAGCCAAGATGGGGCCACAGCGGAAGCTTTCTTT. This encodes CTSSQDGATAEAFF.